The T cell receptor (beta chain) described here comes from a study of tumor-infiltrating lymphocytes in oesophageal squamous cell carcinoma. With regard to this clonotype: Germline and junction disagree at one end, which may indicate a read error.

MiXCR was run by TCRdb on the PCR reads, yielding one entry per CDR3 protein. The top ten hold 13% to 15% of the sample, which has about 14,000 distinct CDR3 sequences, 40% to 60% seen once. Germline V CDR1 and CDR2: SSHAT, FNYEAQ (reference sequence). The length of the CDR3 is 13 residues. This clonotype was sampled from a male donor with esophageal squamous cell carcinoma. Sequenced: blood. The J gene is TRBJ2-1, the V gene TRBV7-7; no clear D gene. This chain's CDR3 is CASSFTIGNEQFF. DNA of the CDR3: TGTGCTAGCAGCTTTACTATAGGTAATGAGCAGTTCTTC. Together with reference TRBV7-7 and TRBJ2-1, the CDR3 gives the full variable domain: GAGVSQSPRYKVTKRGQDVTLRCDPISSHATLYWYQQALGQGPEFLTYFNYEAQPDKSGLPSDRFSAERPEGSISTLTIQRTEQRDSAMYRCASSFTIGNEQFFGPGTRLTVL.